This passage covers 28 T cell receptor beta chains from one sample sequenced in a study of blood T cell repertoires in COVID-19 (dated by TCRdb to 2018 to 2021). Library preparation was by the immunoSEQ multiplex PCR assay. Not all clones reach the TCRdb copy of this immuneACCESS table, which keeps in-frame sequences only. Checked studies attribute under half of the gap to unresolved V genes and leave the rest unexplained. Across this sample there are around 95,000 clones, with about 90% seen only once. 7% to 9.5% of the sample comes from the top ten. Sequencing was carried out using peripheral blood. These receptors were collected from a man aged 30-40 years in a cohort sampled during active COVID-19.

The genes are TRBV2 and TRBJ2-5; TRBD2 matches 13 bases. Germline V gene data show CDR1 as SNHLY and CDR2 as FYNNEI. The CDR3 covers 15 residues. V shed 6 bases and J 4 bases; nucleotides not matched to a gene: 5. Here the CDR3 reads CASSRTSGGSETQYF. The CDR3, as DNA: TGTGCCAGCAGCAGGACTAGCGGGGGTTCAGAGACCCAGTACTTC.

The J gene is TRBJ1-2, the V gene TRBV6-1; possible D gene TRBD1, 5 bases. The CDR3 is 15 amino acids. CDR1 MNHNS and CDR2 SASEGT come from the germline V gene. The ends were cut back, 1 base at V and 5 bases at J, with 14 bases in the middle. CDR3 nucleotides: TGTGCCAGCAGTGAAGTCGGTACGGGACTTTATGGCTACACCTTC. Translation: CASSEVGTGLYGYTF.

The chain is built from TRBV6-6 and TRBJ1-4; 8 nucleotides agree with TRBD1. V lost 6 bases, J lost 8 bases, and 8 bases stayed unmatched. The CDR3 runs to 14 residues. Germline CDR1 and CDR2: MNHNY and SVGAGI (reference sequence). The CDR3 DNA reads TGTGCCAGCAGCCATACAGGGGGTTCAGAAAAACTGTTTTTT. Encoded protein: CASSHTGGSEKLFF.

The genes are TRBV28 and TRBJ2-3; 7 bases map to TRBD1. Germline-derived CDR1 and CDR2 are MDHEN and SYDVKM. Unmatched junction bases numbered 7, after V lost 6 bases and J lost 1 base. The CDR3 sequence is 15 residues long. The CDR3: CASRYRGAGTDTQYF. Here the CDR3 DNA reads TGTGCCAGCAGGTACAGGGGTGCGGGCACAGATACGCAGTATTTT.

The chain employs TRBV7-2 and TRBJ2-5; D call uncertain. CDR1 is SGHTA, CDR2 FQGNSA, per germline. CDR3 length: 12 residues. V shed 1 base and J shed 4 bases, with 4 bases lying between them. The CDR3 here is CASSLVRETQYF. For the CDR3, the DNA is TGTGCCAGCAGCTTAGTCAGAGAGACCCAGTACTTC.

The chain has TRBV2 and TRBJ2-4; TRBD1 matches 7 bases. This CDR3 region has 15 residues. J lost 4 bases, V lost 2 bases, and 5 bases had no gene match. From germline, CDR1 is SNHLY and CDR2 FYNNEI. CDR3 region: CASSERPGGKNIQYF. CDR3 sequence (DNA): TGTGCCAGCAGTGAAAGACCAGGGGGAAAAAACATTCAGTACTTC. The entire variable domain, with the rest obtained from reference TRBV2 and TRBJ2-4, is as follows: EPEVTQTPSHQVTQMGQEVILRCVPISNHLYFYWYRQILGQKVEFLVSFYNNEISEKSEIFDDQFSVERPDGSNFTLKIRSTKLEDSAMYFCASSERPGGKNIQYFGAGTRLSVL.

In this sample, this clone turned up a few times. CDR3 in amino acids: CASIQPGTGVGYTF. The CDR3, as DNA: TGTGCCAGCATTCAACCCGGGACAGGGGTCGGCTACACCTTC. The chain recombines TRBV2 with TRBJ1-2, with 10 bases lining up with TRBD1. Per germline, CDR1 SNHLY and CDR2 FYNNEI. The CDR3 runs 14 residues. V gave up 7 bases and J gave up 8 bases; unmatched junction bases: 10.

The V and J genes are TRBV6-5 and TRBJ1-1; unclear D gene. The ends were cut back, 5 bases at V and 3 bases at J, with 16 bases in the middle. The CDR3 sequence is 15 residues long. CDR1 is MNHEY and CDR2 is SVGAGI in the germline V gene. The CDR3, as DNA: TGTGCCAGCAGTCCCCTGGCCCGGGATGACACTGAAGCTTTCTTT. This translates into CASSPLARDDTEAFF.

The chain is built from TRBV2 and TRBJ2-3; the D is unclear. This CDR3 spans 13 amino acids. V lost 1 base, J lost 2 bases, and 4 bases lay in between. The V gene's germline CDR1 is SNHLY and CDR2 FYNNEI. The CDR3 region is CASSEGPTDTQYF. Written as DNA, the CDR3 is TGTGCCAGCAGTGAAGGGCCCACAGATACGCAGTATTTT.

V gene TRBV5-1 combines with J gene TRBJ2-5; D perhaps matches TRBD2 (7 bases). The CDR3 sequence is 17 residues long. Trimming removed 0 bases from V and 2 bases from J, with 17 bases in between. Germline CDR1 is SGHRS and CDR2 is YFSETQ. In nucleotides, the CDR3 is TGCGCCAGCAGCTTGGCGGGGGGCCTCAGGACACAAGAGACCCAGTACTTC. Translated: CASSLAGGLRTQETQYF. The full variable domain, in which reference TRBV5-1 and TRBJ2-5 provide the parts outside the CDR3, is KAGVTQTPRYLIKTRGQQVTLSCSPISGHRSVSWYQQTPGQGLQFLFEYFSETQRNKGNFPGRFSGRQFSNSRSEMNVSTLELGDSALYLCASSLAGGLRTQETQYFGPGTRLLVL.

This clone was seen once. The CDR3 sequence is CASSQGRDRGETQYF. CDR3 nucleotides: TGCGCCAGCAGCCAAGGTCGGGACAGGGGAGAGACCCAGTACTTC. V gene TRBV4-3 combines with J gene TRBJ2-5, with 10 nucleotides matching TRBD1. With 1 base clipped from V and 4 bases from J, the junction kept 3 bases outside the gene matches. The germline gives CDR1 LGHNA, CDR2 YSLEER. The CDR3 has 15 amino acids.

The V call is TRBV3-1 (or the pseudogene TRBV3-2), the J call TRBJ1-1; TRBD1 agrees at 7 bases. CDR1 and CDR2 (germline): LGHDT, YNNKEL (reference sequence). This CDR3 spans 14 amino acids. V trimming: 4 bases; J trimming: 0 bases; junction bases outside the gene matches: 2. CDR3 nucleotide sequence: TGTGCCAGCAGCCCGACAGGGCTGAACACTGAAGCTTTCTTT. Translation: CASSPTGLNTEAFF.

In its sample, this clone was seen once. This chain uses TRBV19 with TRBJ1-2; 10 nucleotides align to TRBD1. The CDR3 runs 14 residues. Germline V gene lookup returns CDR1 LNHDA and CDR2 SQIVND (reference sequence). V trimming: 8 bases; J trimming: 4 bases; junction bases outside the gene matches: 7. The CDR3 DNA reads TGTGCCAGTGCTCCGGACAGGGGGGGCTATGGCTACACCTTC. Protein sequence: CASAPDRGGYGYTF.

The chain uses TRBV19 and TRBJ1-5, with 10 bases aligning to TRBD1. V lost 10 bases and J lost 2; bases outside the gene matches: 14. In germline, CDR1 is LNHDA, CDR2 SQIVND (reference sequence). This CDR3 has 17 amino acids. This CDR3 reads CAKPGQGRLLGNQPQHF. Here the CDR3 DNA reads TGTGCCAAGCCGGGACAGGGGCGATTATTGGGCAATCAGCCCCAGCATTTT.

The chain recombines TRBV12-5 with TRBJ1-6, with TRBD1 identical over 12 bases. Trimming cost V 10 bases and J 9 bases; bases outside gene matches: 25. Per germline, CDR1 LGHNT and CDR2 FRNRAP. This CDR3 spans 20 amino acids. The CDR3 nucleotides are TGTGCTATAACTCTGCCCCGGGACAGGGGGCGCGGGGGTCACCTTTCACCCCTCCACTTT. As protein: CAITLPRDRGRGGHLSPLHF. Full variable domain (rest looked up from reference TRBV12-5 and TRBJ1-6): DARVTQTPRHKVTEMGQEVTMRCQPILGHNTVFWYRQTMMQGLELLAYFRNRAPLDDSGMPKDRFSAEMPDATLATLKIQPSEPRDSAVYFCAITLPRDRGRGGHLSPLHFGNGTRLTVT.

The rearrangement joins TRBV3-1 (or the pseudogene TRBV3-2) to TRBJ2-3; 9 bases fit TRBD2. CDR3 size: 14 residues. Trimming removed 6 bases from V and 8 bases from J; junction bases left unmatched: 9. In germline, CDR1 is LGHDT, CDR2 YNNKEL (reference sequence). CDR3 amino acids: CASRPSAGGGTQYF. The DNA of the CDR3 is TGTGCCAGCAGGCCCTCAGCGGGGGGCGGTACGCAGTATTTT.

The chain combines TRBV18 with TRBJ1-2; TRBD1 matches at 8 bases. Germline CDR1 reads KGHSH; CDR2 reads LQKENI. After removal of 0 bases from V and 5 bases from J, the junction contained 2 bases not matched to a gene. This CDR3 contains 14 residues. CDR3 nucleotide sequence: TGTGCCAGCTCACCACCGGACAGGGTTTATGGCTACACCTTC. The encoded protein is CASSPPDRVYGYTF. Based on the CDR3 plus reference TRBV18 and TRBJ1-2, the full variable domain is NAGVMQNPRHLVRRRGQEARLRCSPMKGHSHVYWYRQLPEEGLKFMVYLQKENIIDESGMPKERFSAEFPKEGPSILRIQQVVRGDSAAYFCASSPPDRVYGYTFGSGTRLTVV.

The V and J genes are TRBV27 and TRBJ1-6; 10 bases align to TRBD1. Germline V gives CDR1 MNHEY, CDR2 SMNVEV (reference sequence). The CDR3 sequence is 16 residues long. The V segment lost 3 bases and the J segment 10 bases; nucleotides outside the gene matches: 9. The CDR3 bases are TGTGCCAGCAGTTTGTCGACAGGGGGCGTAGTATCACCCCTCCACTTT. Protein sequence: CASSLSTGGVVSPLHF.

CDR3 nucleotide sequence: TGTGCCAGCAGCTTATGGACTAGCGGGGGCGGTGAGACCCAGTACTTC. Protein product: CASSLWTSGGGETQYF. This chain uses TRBV5-5 with TRBJ2-5; 13 nucleotides line up with TRBD2. Germline-derived CDR1 and CDR2 are SGHKS and YYEKEE (reference sequence). V lost 2 bases to trimming and J lost 5 bases; unmatched junction nucleotides: 6. The CDR3 is made up of 16 amino acids.

The V and J genes are TRBV19 and TRBJ1-2; D gene uncertain. Trimming stripped 5 bases from V and 8 bases from J, with 9 bases between. The CDR3 runs 11 residues. Germline V gene data show CDR1 as LNHDA and CDR2 as SQIVND (reference sequence). CDR3: CASSEHRGYTF. For the CDR3, the DNA is TGTGCCAGTAGTGAACACAGAGGCTACACCTTC.

CDR3 DNA: TGTGCCAGCAGCTTCCAGGAATATTCTGAGCAGTTCTTC. Translation: CASSFQEYSEQFF. V gene TRBV7-9 combines with J gene TRBJ2-1, with D hard to call. CDR3 size: 13 residues. Trimming pared 3 bases from V and 9 bases from J, leaving 12 bases between. Germline values: CDR1 SEHNR, CDR2 FQNEAQ (reference sequence).

The chain is built from TRBV6-2 or TRBV6-3 and TRBJ2-2, with 10 bases aligning to TRBD2. V shed 2 bases, J shed 7 bases, and the junction held 7 bases outside the gene matches. In germline, CDR1 is MNHEY, CDR2 SVGEGT. The CDR3 is 16 amino acids. The CDR3 sequence is CASSYRAGGPIGELFF. CDR3 nucleotide sequence: TGTGCCAGCAGTTACAGAGCGGGGGGGCCGATCGGGGAGCTGTTTTTT.

The genes are TRBV4-1 and TRBJ2-1, with 11 bases aligning to TRBD2. V was clipped by 4 bases and J by 8 bases; unmatched bases: 7. The CDR3 runs to 15 residues. Germline CDR1 and CDR2: MGHRA and YSYEKL. The CDR3 protein is CASSRIAGGPDEQFF. CDR3 nucleotides: TGCGCCAGCAGCCGTATAGCGGGGGGGCCGGATGAGCAGTTCTTC.

This sequence joins TRBV4-2 and TRBJ1-4, with unresolved D. Germline V CDR1 and CDR2: LGHNA, YNFKEQ. The ends were cut back, 5 bases at V and 0 bases at J, with 22 bases in the middle. The CDR3 spans 19 residues. CDR3 region: CASSEPPGPRRATNEKLFF. The CDR3 nucleotides read TGTGCCAGCAGCGAACCGCCCGGACCCAGGAGGGCAACTAATGAAAAACTGTTTTTT.

This clone appeared once. The chain is built from TRBV4-3 and TRBJ1-5; D is uncertain. The V end lost 2 bases, the J end lost 4 bases, and 6 bases lay between the germline ends. The CDR3 contains 13 residues. Germline V gives CDR1 LGHNA, CDR2 YSLEER. The CDR3 DNA reads TGCGCCAGCAGCCAATACCAGAATCAGCCCCAGCATTTT. Translated, it gives CASSQYQNQPQHF.

The V and J genes are TRBV6-5 and TRBJ1-1; D is perhaps TRBD1 (6 bases). Germline CDR1 and CDR2: MNHEY and SVGAGI. V was clipped by 7 bases and J by 3 bases, with 15 bases between them. The length of the CDR3 is 14 residues. The CDR3 is CASTTSQGDTEAFF. As DNA, the CDR3 is TGTGCCAGCACCACATCACAGGGTGACACTGAAGCTTTCTTT.

The rearrangement joins TRBV5-1 to TRBJ2-7; a possible D gene is TRBD2 (5 bases). V was shortened by 4 bases and J by 1 base, with 15 bases between the two germline ends. From germline, CDR1 is SGHRS and CDR2 YFSETQ. This CDR3 has 15 amino acids. The CDR3 reads CASSRRMGKSYEQYF. The CDR3, as DNA: TGCGCCAGCAGCCGGAGGATGGGGAAGTCCTACGAGCAGTACTTC.

This clone occurred a few times. The CDR3 DNA is TGTGCCAGCAGTTACGGAGGCAATCAGCCCCAGCATTTT. It is translated as CASSYGGNQPQHF. The chain carries TRBV6-6 and TRBJ1-5; D uncertain. Trimming removed 2 bases from V and 2 bases from J, with 4 bases in between. This CDR3 region has 13 residues. Germline assignment: CDR1 MNHNY and CDR2 SVGAGI (reference sequence).